Each of the 25 T cell receptor beta chains below was sequenced from the same sample in a study of cytomegalovirus exposure and HLA in healthy donors. Primers included in the PCR were 60 Vbeta and 13 Jbeta primers. TCRdb keeps only in-frame clones here, not all; method: immunoSEQ multiplex PCR. The sample yields under 130,000 clones, 79% seen once. Sequences were obtained from PBMCs. These receptors all stem from a woman aged 40-49 years in good health and CMV-seronegative.

In DNA, the CDR3 is TGTGCCAGCAGCTTCGGGGACAGAGGTAGCAATCAGCCCCAGCATTTT. Its translation: CASSFGDRGSNQPQHF. This rearrangement joins TRBV7-2 to TRBJ1-5; 7 positions match TRBD1. J was trimmed by 0 bases and V by 3 bases; bases with no gene match: 5. This CDR3 has 16 amino acids. Germline values: CDR1 SGHTA, CDR2 FQGNSA.

The chain carries TRBV27 and TRBJ2-7, with a possible D match to TRBD2 (6 bases). CDR1 and CDR2 (germline): MNHEY, SMNVEV (reference sequence). The CDR3 is made up of 15 amino acids. Trimming removed 3 bases from V and 2 bases from J, with 14 bases in between. The CDR3 here is CASSLSSGPTYEQYF. As DNA, the CDR3 is TGTGCCAGCAGTTTGTCCAGCGGGCCTACCTACGAGCAGTACTTC.

The chain joins TRBV9 to TRBJ1-4; D unresolved. V was trimmed by 0 bases and J by 6 bases, leaving 12 bases between them. CDR1 and CDR2 from the germline V gene are SGDLS and YYNGEE. The CDR3 spans 15 residues. CDR3 protein: CASSVGEGSHEKLFF. The DNA of the CDR3 is TGTGCCAGCAGCGTAGGTGAGGGTTCACATGAAAAACTGTTTTTT.

This clone is a singleton in its sample. This sample includes further DNA sequences coding for the same CDR3. The chain joins TRBV5-4 to TRBJ1-1; a weak D match, TRBD1 (6 bases). This CDR3 is 14 amino acids long. V lost 0 bases and J lost 10, with 16 bases in between. CDR1 is SGHNT and CDR2 is YYREEE in the germline V gene (reference sequence). This CDR3 reads CASSLDRATFGAFF. CDR3 sequence (DNA): TGTGCCAGCAGCTTGGACAGGGCGACTTTTGGAGCTTTCTTT.

The J gene is TRBJ2-7, the V gene TRBV28, with D uncertain. The V and J ends lost 3 bases and 1 base respectively, with 4 bases between them. This CDR3 has 12 amino acids. From germline, CDR1 is MDHEN and CDR2 SYDVKM. The CDR3, as DNA: TGTGCCAGCAGTTTCCTGTCCTACGAGCAGTACTTC. As protein: CASSFLSYEQYF.

This sequence joins TRBV7-2 and TRBJ2-1, with D tentatively TRBD1 (6 bases). Germline-derived CDR1 and CDR2 are SGHTA and FQGNSA. This CDR3 contains 14 residues. Trimming cost V 4 bases and J 8 bases, with 15 bases left between them. The CDR3 protein is CASSSWNQGHEQFF. CDR3 DNA: TGTGCCAGCAGCTCTTGGAACCAGGGGCATGAGCAGTTCTTC.

V gene TRBV2 combines with J gene TRBJ2-1; D is ambiguous. This CDR3 has 12 amino acids. CDR1 is SNHLY, CDR2 FYNNEI, per germline. V lost 7 bases and J lost 5, with 9 bases in between. The CDR3 loop reads CASTRSDNEQFF. Written as DNA, the CDR3 is TGTGCCAGCACCAGGTCTGACAATGAGCAGTTCTTC. Full variable domain (missing parts from reference TRBV2 and TRBJ2-1): EPEVTQTPSHQVTQMGQEVILRCVPISNHLYFYWYRQILGQKVEFLVSFYNNEISEKSEIFDDQFSVERPDGSNFTLKIRSTKLEDSAMYFCASTRSDNEQFFGPGTRLTVL.

The CDR3 loop is CASSSRQGGETQYF. In nucleotides, the CDR3 is TGTGCCAGCAGCTCACGACAGGGCGGGGAGACCCAGTACTTC. The chain employs TRBV5-4 and TRBJ2-5; 7 bases are a match to TRBD1. The CDR3 is 14 residues long. The V and J ends lost 3 bases and 5 bases, in that order; junction bases with no gene match: 7. Per germline, CDR1 SGHNT and CDR2 YYREEE (reference sequence).

This chain joins TRBV19 and TRBJ1-2; D is uncertain. Germline CDR1 is LNHDA and CDR2 is SQIVND (reference sequence). Trimming removed 4 bases at V and 3 bases at J, with 12 bases between. The CDR3 sequence is 14 residues long. CDR3 protein: CASSTRLGDYGYTF. CDR3 in DNA: TGTGCCAGTAGTACCAGACTGGGTGACTATGGCTACACCTTC.

The chain carries TRBV4-3 and TRBJ1-5; D remains ambiguous. This CDR3 is built from 15 residues. Trimming removed 0 bases at V and 7 bases at J, with 13 bases between. Germline loops: CDR1 LGHNA, CDR2 YSLEER. This chain's CDR3 is CASSQDWQSGQPQHF. The CDR3 DNA reads TGCGCCAGCAGCCAAGATTGGCAGTCGGGGCAGCCCCAGCATTTT.

This rearrangement joins TRBV7-8 to TRBJ2-2; 7 nucleotides match TRBD1. Germline loops: CDR1 SGHVS, CDR2 FQNEAQ. V lost 3 bases to trimming and J lost 4 bases; unmatched junction nucleotides: 5. The CDR3 covers 15 residues. Here the CDR3 reads CASSFGTAFTGELFF. The CDR3 DNA sequence: TGTGCCAGCAGCTTTGGGACAGCCTTCACCGGGGAGCTGTTTTTT.

The chain uses TRBV11-2 and TRBJ2-5; D is possibly TRBD1 (6 bases). The CDR3 has 14 residues. Germline values: CDR1 SGHAT, CDR2 FQNNGV. V was pared by 3 bases and J by 1 base, with 9 bases between. The CDR3, as DNA: TGTGCCAGCAGCTTCCAACAGGGCCAAGAGACCCAGTACTTC. It encodes CASSFQQGQETQYF. Full variable domain (missing parts from reference TRBV11-2 and TRBJ2-5): EAGVAQSPRYKIIEKRQSVAFWCNPISGHATLYWYQQILGQGPKLLIQFQNNGVVDDSQLPKDRFSAERLKGVDSTLKIQPAKLEDSAVYLCASSFQQGQETQYFGPGTRLLVL.

The J gene is TRBJ2-3, the V gene TRBV25-1; tentatively, D is TRBD2 (6 bases). The CDR3 sequence is 13 residues long. V gave up 6 bases and J gave up 1 base, with 8 bases separating them. Germline CDR1 is MGHDK and CDR2 is SYGVNS. The CDR3 nucleotides are TGTGCCAGCAGCTCGGGGGGCACAGATACGCAGTATTTT. It codes for CASSSGGTDTQYF.

Only a few counts were recorded for this clone. The V call is TRBV2, the J call TRBJ2-5, with TRBD2 matching 9 bases. Trimming at V came to 7 bases and at J to 5 bases, leaving 8 bases not matched to a gene. This CDR3 comprises 14 residues. From germline, CDR1 is SNHLY and CDR2 FYNNEI. CDR3 nucleotide sequence: TGTGCCAGCAACGGCGGGGGGGGAAGGGAGACCCAGTACTTC. Its protein product is CASNGGGGRETQYF. Full variable domain (outside the CDR3, taken from reference TRBV2 and TRBJ2-5): EPEVTQTPSHQVTQMGQEVILRCVPISNHLYFYWYRQILGQKVEFLVSFYNNEISEKSEIFDDQFSVERPDGSNFTLKIRSTKLEDSAMYFCASNGGGGRETQYFGPGTRLLVL.

This clone was detected a few times. The gene calls are TRBV5-4 and TRBJ2-1, with 11 nucleotides matching TRBD1. Germline V gene lookup returns CDR1 SGHNT and CDR2 YYREEE (reference sequence). V shed 3 bases and J 3 bases; nucleotides not matched to a gene: 2. This CDR3 region has 15 residues. The CDR3 loop is CASSSGTGGYNEQFF. CDR3 DNA sequence: TGTGCCAGCAGCTCCGGGACAGGGGGCTACAATGAGCAGTTCTTC.

The CDR3 region is CASRGDRGEYEQYF. CDR3 bases: TGTGCCAGCAGGGGGGACAGGGGGGAGTACGAGCAGTACTTC. This chain joins TRBV5-4 and TRBJ2-7, with 11 bases identical to TRBD1. The CDR3 has 14 residues. The V gene's germline CDR1 is SGHNT and CDR2 YYREEE (reference sequence). With 5 bases clipped from V and 4 bases from J, the junction kept 5 bases outside the gene matches.

This sequence joins TRBV7-2 and TRBJ1-2; no clear D. The CDR3 loop spans 12 amino acids. CDR1 is SGHTA, CDR2 FQGNSA, per germline. Trimming took off 1 base at V and 5 bases at J, with 5 bases between the two ends. The CDR3 here is CASSLGGYGYTF. The CDR3 nucleotides are TGTGCCAGCAGCTTAGGCGGGTATGGCTACACCTTC.

The V and J genes are TRBV11-2 and TRBJ2-3; TRBD1 aligns across 11 bases. Germline lookup yields CDR1 SGHAT and CDR2 FQNNGV. Trimming took 6 bases from V and 6 from J; bases not matched to a gene: 8. CDR3 size: 15 residues. The CDR3 sequence: CASSTPGQGVDTQYF. In nucleotides, the CDR3 is TGTGCCAGCAGTACCCCGGGACAGGGGGTTGATACGCAGTATTTT.

The chain joins TRBV7-2 to TRBJ2-7, with 11 bases aligning to TRBD2. Trimming cost V 0 bases and J 5 bases; bases outside gene matches: 6. Per germline, CDR1 SGHTA and CDR2 FQGNSA. The CDR3 loop spans 16 amino acids. This CDR3 reads CASSLAQGTSGNEQYF. The DNA for the CDR3 is TGTGCCAGCAGCTTAGCGCAGGGGACTAGCGGAAACGAGCAGTACTTC.

The rearrangement uses TRBV28 and TRBJ1-5; D perhaps matches TRBD1 (5 bases). The CDR3 length is 13 residues. Germline CDR1 MDHEN, CDR2 SYDVKM. V was shortened by 8 bases and J by 5 bases, with 13 bases between the two germline ends. CDR3 sequence (DNA): TGTGCCAGCGCGGACGGGGGTTATCAGCCCCAGCATTTT. Amino acid sequence: CASADGGYQPQHF. Drawing the rest from reference TRBV28 and TRBJ1-5, the complete variable domain is DVKVTQSSRYLVKRTGEKVFLECVQDMDHENMFWYRQDPGLGLRLIYFSYDVKMKEKGDIPEGYSVSREKKERFSLILESASTNQTSMYLCASADGGYQPQHFGDGTRLSIL.

This clone has more than one count but fewer than ten. V is TRBV19 and J is TRBJ1-2; D is ambiguous. The V gene lost 3 bases and the J gene lost 4 bases, with 15 bases spanning the gap. Germline loops: CDR1 LNHDA, CDR2 SQIVND (reference sequence). The CDR3 covers 15 residues. In DNA, the CDR3 is TGTGCCAGTAGTATCGGGTCAGAATTAACCTATGGCTACACCTTC. Translating gives CASSIGSELTYGYTF.

The CDR3 coding sequence is TGTGCCAGCAGCCCGCGACAGGGGGCTCCCTACGAGCAGTACTTC. Its protein product is CASSPRQGAPYEQYF. The rearrangement joins TRBV7-9 to TRBJ2-5; TRBD1 agrees at 10 bases. Matching the DNA end better, TRBJ2-7 makes the J call doubtful. Germline CDR1 reads SEHNR; CDR2 reads FQNEAQ (reference sequence). CDR3 length equals 15 residues.

The genes are TRBV10-3 and TRBJ1-1; D ambiguous. Germline V CDR1 and CDR2: ENHRY, SYGVKD. The V end was cut by 0 bases, the J end by 7 bases, with 9 bases between. The CDR3 runs to 13 residues. The CDR3 nucleotides read TGTGCCATCAGTGAGTCCCTTGGGAGTGAAGCTTTCTTT. Its protein is CAISESLGSEAFF.

Here the CDR3 DNA reads TGTGCCAGCAGTTACAGTCACGGTAGCTCCTACGAGCAGTACTTC. It codes for CASSYSHGSSYEQYF. V usage is TRBV6-5 and J usage is TRBJ2-7; D remains ambiguous. With 2 bases removed from V and 0 bases from J, the gap between germline ends came to 11 bases. The CDR3 has 15 amino acids. Per germline, CDR1 MNHEY and CDR2 SVGAGI.

This clone has a handful of counts. The chain couples TRBV7-8 to TRBJ2-7, with 10 nucleotides matching TRBD2. This CDR3 is built from 18 residues. Germline V gives CDR1 SGHVS, CDR2 FQNEAQ. The trim removed 0 bases at V and 2 bases at J, leaving 10 bases unmatched. CDR3 in DNA: TGTGCCAGCAGCTTAGCGTGGGGGATAGCGGGAGGAGCCTACGAGCAGTACTTC. This encodes CASSLAWGIAGGAYEQYF.